This passage covers 9 T cell receptor beta chains from one sample sequenced in a study of shared clonotypes between healthy human individuals. Some clones are missing from TCRdb's copy, which holds only in-frame ones; the method was immunoSEQ multiplex PCR. The sample carries roughly 530,000 clones, almost 97% recorded once. The sample was naive CD4+ T cells sorted from blood. Noted subset: CD45RA+ positively selected. These receptors were obtained from a woman in her thirties in good health.

CDR3 DNA sequence: TGTGCCAGCAGCCTAAGCTCACCCTACATAGGGTCACGTGAGCAGTTCTTC. Its translation is CASSLSSPYIGSREQFF. V usage is TRBV11-2 and J usage is TRBJ2-1; D is unresolved. CDR1 is SGHAT, CDR2 FQNNGV, per germline. CDR3 size: 17 residues. Trimming pared 5 bases from V and 9 bases from J, leaving 26 bases between. Using reference TRBV11-2 and TRBJ2-1 for the parts outside the CDR3, the full variable domain is EAGVAQSPRYKIIEKRQSVAFWCNPISGHATLYWYQQILGQGPKLLIQFQNNGVVDDSQLPKDRFSAERLKGVDSTLKIQPAKLEDSAVYLCASSLSSPYIGSREQFFGPGTRLTVL.

The chain links TRBV28 to TRBJ2-2, with D perhaps TRBD1 or TRBD2 (7 bases each). V was cut by 6 bases and J by 4 bases, with 15 bases left in between. CDR3 length equals 15 residues. The germline V gene has CDR1 MDHEN and CDR2 SYDVKM. CDR3 residues: CASSRAGGGTGELFF. The CDR3 bases are TGTGCCAGCAGCCGGGCAGGGGGGGGCACCGGGGAGCTGTTTTTT.

This sequence joins TRBV5-4 and TRBJ2-3; TRBD2 agrees at 8 bases. The CDR3 length is 15 residues. Unmatched junction bases numbered 7, after V lost 4 bases and J lost 3 bases. Germline V gives CDR1 SGHNT, CDR2 YYREEE (reference sequence). The DNA of the CDR3 is TGTGCCAGCAGCCCGGGACTAGTGGCGACAGATACGCAGTATTTT. It is translated as CASSPGLVATDTQYF. Supplemented by reference TRBV5-4 and TRBJ2-3, the full variable domain reads ETGVTQSPTHLIKTRGQQVTLRCSSQSGHNTVSWYQQALGQGPQFIFQYYREEENGRGNFPPRFSGLQFPNYSSELNVNALELDDSALYLCASSPGLVATDTQYFGPGTRLTVL.

The DNA for the CDR3 is TGTGCCAGCCACAGGGGACCTGGAAACACCATATATTTT. It encodes CASHRGPGNTIYF. The chain employs TRBV6-5 and TRBJ1-3; TRBD1 agrees at 7 bases. CDR3 length: 13 amino acids. V was clipped by 8 bases and J by 2 bases; unmatched bases: 3. From germline, CDR1 is MNHEY and CDR2 SVGAGI.

The V call is TRBV30, the J call TRBJ1-1, with TRBD1 as a possible D gene (6 bases). V dropped 8 bases and J dropped 1 base, with 14 bases sitting between them. The CDR3 runs 13 residues. CDR1 and CDR2 from the germline V gene are GTSNPN and SVGIG (reference sequence). The CDR3 loop is CAGRGQANTEAFF. CDR3 bases: TGTGCCGGTCGGGGGCAGGCGAACACTGAAGCTTTCTTT.

This clone was observed once. The chain recombines TRBV7-2 with TRBJ2-5, with a tentative D call TRBD1 (6 bases). TRBJ2-7 explains the end of the DNA better; the J call may be wrong. Looked up from germline, CDR1 is SGHTA and CDR2 is FQGNSA. There are 12 residues in the CDR3. This chain's CDR3 is CASSLTGSEQYF. The CDR3 DNA follows: TGTGCCAGCAGCCTTACAGGGAGCGAGCAGTACTTC.

The chain joins TRBV28 to TRBJ2-5; D may match TRBD1 or TRBD2 (5 bases each). The J call may not be correct, given that the DNA end is closer to TRBJ2-7. Germline-derived CDR1 and CDR2 are MDHEN and SYDVKM. The CDR3 covers 14 residues. As DNA, the CDR3 is TGTGCCTGTAAAGCCGTCGGGACGATCGACGAGCAGTACTTC. This gives the protein CACKAVGTIDEQYF.

The chain is built from TRBV28 and TRBJ2-7; 8 bases align to TRBD2. Losses at the gene ends were 5 bases for V and 4 bases for J; bases not matched to a gene: 25. Per the germline V gene, CDR1 is MDHEN and CDR2 is SYDVKM. This CDR3 has 20 residues. CDR3 amino acids: CASSRRADTFSGKRLYEQYF. DNA of the CDR3: TGTGCCAGCAGTCGGAGAGCCGATACCTTTAGCGGGAAAAGGTTATACGAGCAGTACTTC.

The V and J genes are TRBV29-1 and TRBJ2-3, with D maybe TRBD2 (5 bases). Trimming left V 0 bases short and J 6 bases short, with 16 bases between. CDR3 length equals 15 residues. Germline assignment: CDR1 SQVTM and CDR2 ANQGSEA. The CDR3 loop is CSVEEGSLLLDTQYF. For the CDR3, the DNA is TGCAGCGTTGAAGAGGGGAGCCTACTGCTCGATACGCAGTATTTT.